Shown below are 9 T cell receptor beta chains from a single sample sequenced in a study of T cell clonotyping in hematopoietic cell transplantation (TCRdb year 2021). The library came from the immunoSEQ multiplex PCR assay. TCRdb stores this immuneACCESS table with in-frame sequences only. Part of the clones is absent; in the studies checked, under half of the shortfall reflects unresolved V genes, and no reason is known for the rest. For this sample the table gives around 37,000 clones, of which about 85% were detected only once. The ten largest make up approximately 3% of the sample. Explained via the paper, the time point label denotes: recipient sample about 28 days before transplant, after cytoreduction. Source: peripheral blood mononuclear cells, taken before stem cell transplant. These receptors all stem from a man aged 60 to 75 with acute myeloid leukemia. Some clones in this sample may be carry-over from other donors' samples.

This clone was detected a few times. The V gene is TRBV9, the J gene TRBJ2-2; D is uncertain. The CDR3 extends over 16 amino acids. Germline CDR1 and CDR2: SGDLS and YYNGEE. V was trimmed by 1 base and J by 1 base, leaving 11 bases between them. The CDR3 here is CASSVSAGWNTGELFF. For the CDR3, the DNA is TGTGCCAGCAGCGTATCTGCAGGATGGAACACCGGGGAGCTGTTTTTT.

This chain uses TRBV9 with TRBJ1-6, with no clear D. Germline V lookup: CDR1 SGDLS, CDR2 YYNGEE. This CDR3 region has 14 residues. The V end lost 0 bases, the J end lost 7 bases, and 8 bases lay between the germline ends. CDR3 bases: TGTGCCAGCAGCGTAGGTGAGCACAATTCACCCCTCCACTTT. This encodes CASSVGEHNSPLHF.

The V and J genes are TRBV6-6 and TRBJ2-3; 8 bases map to TRBD2. V shed 2 bases, J shed 5 bases, and the junction held 6 bases outside the gene matches. CDR1 and CDR2 from the germline V gene are MNHNY and SVGAGI (reference sequence). The CDR3 is 15 residues long. The CDR3 loop is CASSYPGGGGDTQYF. CDR3 DNA: TGTGCCAGCAGTTACCCCGGGGGGGGCGGAGATACGCAGTATTTT.

The rearrangement links TRBV27 to TRBJ2-3; D unresolved. The CDR3 has 11 amino acids. V shed 5 bases and J shed 6 bases, with 6 bases lying between them. The V gene's germline CDR1 is MNHEY and CDR2 SMNVEV (reference sequence). The CDR3 DNA sequence: TGTGCCAGCAGTCCGCGGGATACGCAGTATTTT. This gives the protein CASSPRDTQYF.

In its sample, this clone was seen a few times. The chain has TRBV6-1 and TRBJ1-5; no reliable D call. Trimming removed 6 bases from V and 0 bases from J, with 3 bases in between. The germline V gene encodes CDR1 MNHNS and CDR2 SASEGT. CDR3 size: 12 residues. CDR3 in DNA: TGTGCCAGCAGCGTTAGCAATCAGCCCCAGCATTTT. Its translation is CASSVSNQPQHF.

The V call is TRBV7-6, the J call TRBJ2-7; D uncertain. The CDR3 length is 14 residues. Looked up from germline, CDR1 is SGHVS and CDR2 is FNYEAQ. Trimming stripped 0 bases from V and 2 bases from J, with 8 bases between. DNA for the CDR3: TGTGCCAGCAGCTTAGCAGGCGCTACCTACGAGCAGTACTTC. Its translation is CASSLAGATYEQYF.

The rearrangement links TRBV19 to TRBJ1-1; no clear D gene. CDR1 and CDR2 (germline): LNHDA, SQIVND (reference sequence). Trimming shortened V by 8 bases and J by 1 base, and 11 bases separated the two germline ends. CDR3 length: 13 amino acids. CDR3 in DNA: TGTGCCAGTGGGGAACAGCCGAACACTGAAGCTTTCTTT. Amino acid sequence: CASGEQPNTEAFF.

This clone was seen a single time. The V call is TRBV28, the J call TRBJ1-5; D might be TRBD1 (5 bases). Germline-derived CDR1 and CDR2 are MDHEN and SYDVKM. This CDR3 is built from 15 residues. V lost 3 bases and J 2 bases, leaving 11 bases between the germline ends. The CDR3 DNA reads as TGTGCCAGCAGTTTCCGACAGATTGGCAATCAGCCCCAGCATTTT. It is translated as CASSFRQIGNQPQHF. Combining the CDR3 with reference TRBV28 and TRBJ1-5 gives the whole variable domain DVKVTQSSRYLVKRTGEKVFLECVQDMDHENMFWYRQDPGLGLRLIYFSYDVKMKEKGDIPEGYSVSREKKERFSLILESASTNQTSMYLCASSFRQIGNQPQHFGDGTRLSIL.

The chain is built from TRBV9 and TRBJ1-2, with D tentatively TRBD1 (5 bases). V lost 3 bases and J 4 bases, leaving 19 bases between the germline ends. The CDR3 runs to 16 residues. Germline V gene data show CDR1 as SGDLS and CDR2 as YYNGEE. The DNA for the CDR3 is TGTGCCAGCAGCGCCGGGGGAGGGCAAGGATTCTATGGCTACACCTTC. Its translation: CASSAGGGQGFYGYTF.